These T cell receptor beta chains were read from a single sample in a study of T cells in Graves' hyperthyroidism and ophthalmopathy. TCRdb reprocessed the multiplex PCR reads via MiXCR and lists one record per CDR3 protein. The sample shows fewer than 500,000 distinct CDR3 sequences, roughly 14% of them seen only once. Sequencing input: blood. Every receptor here comes from a woman between 25 and 40 years old with Graves' ophthalmopathy. Both conserved end residues are part of each CDR3. Each record gives: V gene, J gene, clone size, D gene, CDR3 DNA, CDR3 protein. The D gene is left open where the match is weak. Size is omitted from some rows. Given values are once, few, many or a class for expanded clones.

V gene: TRBV7-8
J gene: TRBJ2-7
clone size: many
D gene: .
CDR3 DNA: TGTGCCAGCAGCTTAACAACCCCAGGAAGGACGGGCTCCTACGAGCAGTACTTC
CDR3 protein: CASSLTTPGRTGSYEQYF

V gene: TRBV6-1
J gene: TRBJ1-1
clone size: many
D gene: .
CDR3 DNA: TGTGCCAGCGGGGATAATGAGGAGAACACTGAAGCTTTCTTT
CDR3 protein: CASGDNEENTEAFF

V gene: TRBV30
J gene: TRBJ2-2
clone size: many
D gene: TRBD2
CDR3 DNA: TGTGCCTGGACCCTAGCGGGGGGCAACGTAGGGGAGCTGTTTTTT
CDR3 protein: CAWTLAGGNVGELFF

V gene: TRBV15
J gene: TRBJ2-7
clone size: many
D gene: .
CDR3 DNA: TGTGCCACCAGCAGCAGGGGGGCCTACGAGCAGTACTTC
CDR3 protein: CATSSRGAYEQYF

V gene: TRBV5-8
J gene: TRBJ2-3
clone size: many
D gene: .
CDR3 DNA: TGTGCCAGCAGCTTGGTTGCGTCAGAGCACACAGATACGCAGTATTTT
CDR3 protein: CASSLVASEHTDTQYF

V gene: TRBV4-3
J gene: TRBJ1-2
clone size: few
D gene: .
CDR3 DNA: TGCGCCAGCAGCCAAGATCTGAACAGGGCGAACTATGGCTACACCTTC
CDR3 protein: CASSQDLNRANYGYTF

V gene: TRBV7-3
J gene: TRBJ2-7
clone size: .
D gene: TRBD2
CDR3 DNA: TGTGCCAGCAGCCCGTCCCAGCGGGAAACCAATTACGAGCAGTACTTC
CDR3 protein: CASSPSQRETNYEQYF

V gene: TRBV7-9
J gene: TRBJ1-4
clone size: few
D gene: TRBD1
CDR3 DNA: TGTGCCAGCAGCTCAGGGGGGACTAATGAAAAACTGTTTTTT
CDR3 protein: CASSSGGTNEKLFF

V gene: TRBV27
J gene: TRBJ1-2
clone size: .
D gene: .
CDR3 DNA: TGTGCCAGCAGTTTTAGAGGGGGGCTTGGTGGCTACACCTTC
CDR3 protein: CASSFRGGLGGYTF

V gene: TRBV20-1
J gene: TRBJ2-5
clone size: many
D gene: TRBD1
CDR3 DNA: TGCAGTGCTAGAGGGACAGGGTTTGGGGCCCAGTACTTC
CDR3 protein: CSARGTGFGAQYF

V gene: TRBV12-3/TRBV12-4
J gene: TRBJ2-3
clone size: few
D gene: .
CDR3 DNA: TGTGCCAGCAGTTTATTGAGGAATACGCAGTATTTT
CDR3 protein: CASSLLRNTQYF

V gene: TRBV2
J gene: TRBJ2-2
clone size: .
D gene: .
CDR3 DNA: TGTGCCAGCAGTAACGGACTCCCGAGTACCGGGGAGCTGTTTTTT
CDR3 protein: CASSNGLPSTGELFF

V gene: TRBV7-2
J gene: TRBJ2-5
clone size: many
D gene: .
CDR3 DNA: TGTGCCAGCAGCCCTCATCGTTTCAAAGAGACCCAGTACTTC
CDR3 protein: CASSPHRFKETQYF

V gene: TRBV13
J gene: TRBJ2-5
clone size: many
D gene: TRBD2
CDR3 DNA: TGTGCCAGCAGTTATCGACGACCCGGGACTAGCGGGGGGTTTCAAGAGACCCAGTACTTC
CDR3 protein: CASSYRRPGTSGGFQETQYF

V gene: TRBV28
J gene: TRBJ1-5
clone size: many
D gene: TRBD1
CDR3 DNA: TGTGCCAGCAGCCGACCGGACAGGGGTCCTCAGCCCCAGCATTTT
CDR3 protein: CASSRPDRGPQPQHF

V gene: TRBV29-1
J gene: TRBJ2-7
clone size: many
D gene: TRBD1
CDR3 DNA: TGCAGCGCCGGACAGGGGGGCGGCGAGCAGTACTTC
CDR3 protein: CSAGQGGGEQYF

V gene: TRBV5-1
J gene: TRBJ2-5
clone size: .
D gene: .
CDR3 DNA: TGCGCCAGCAGCTTGGAGCAAGATGAGACCCAGTACTTC
CDR3 protein: CASSLEQDETQYF

V gene: TRBV5-8
J gene: TRBJ1-1
clone size: few
D gene: .
CDR3 DNA: TGTGCCAGCAGCGGGACTGCATATGAAGCTTTCTTT
CDR3 protein: CASSGTAYEAFF

V gene: TRBV5-1
J gene: TRBJ1-1
clone size: .
D gene: TRBD1
CDR3 DNA: TGCGCCAGCAGCTTCAGACAGGGAAAAATGAACACTGAAGCTTTCTTT
CDR3 protein: CASSFRQGKMNTEAFF

V gene: TRBV28
J gene: TRBJ2-6
clone size: many
D gene: .
CDR3 DNA: TGTGCCAGCACTCCCGCTATAGGGGGACACTCTGGGGCCAACGTCCTGACTTTC
CDR3 protein: CASTPAIGGHSGANVLTF

V gene: TRBV12-3/TRBV12-4
J gene: TRBJ2-3
clone size: many
D gene: TRBD2
CDR3 DNA: TGTGCCAGCAGCTTAGGGCTAGCGGGGGGCACAGATACGCAGTATTTT
CDR3 protein: CASSLGLAGGTDTQYF

V gene: TRBV30
J gene: TRBJ1-2
clone size: many
D gene: TRBD1
CDR3 DNA: TGTGCCTGGAGTGTACCCGGGACAGGGGGAGGCTACACCTTC
CDR3 protein: CAWSVPGTGGGYTF